The 18 T cell receptor beta chains below all came from one sample that was sequenced in a study of shared clonotypes between healthy human individuals. CD45RO-negative CD8 cells positively selected for CCR7 made up the naive population, which excluded terminally differentiated effector memory CD45RA+ cells. Here immunoSEQ multiplex PCR was the method, and the copy in TCRdb shows in-frame clones only, minus some. Among some 740,000 clones listed, about 92% were seen once. Material: naive CD8+ T cells sorted from blood. The receptors derive from a young man in good health.

On this clone itself: The same CDR3 is also encoded by other DNA sequences in this sample. V is TRBV4-1 and J is TRBJ2-7, with D maybe TRBD2 (5 bases). Deletions cut 0 bases from V and 3 bases from J, with 9 bases between. In germline, CDR1 is MGHRA, CDR2 YSYEKL. This CDR3 region has 14 residues. CDR3 DNA sequence: TGCGCCAGCAGCCAAGAGTCTAGCAGCTACGAGCAGTACTTC. It is translated as CASSQESSSYEQYF.

This chain connects TRBV9 to TRBJ1-2; 8 bases agree with TRBD1. The ends lost 0 bases at V and 8 bases at J; junction bases unmatched: 12. CDR3 length: 16 amino acids. Germline-derived CDR1 and CDR2 are SGDLS and YYNGEE. CDR3: CASSVEATGVKSGYTF. Written as DNA, the CDR3 is TGTGCCAGCAGCGTAGAAGCGACAGGGGTTAAGAGCGGCTACACCTTC.

The rearrangement links TRBV4-3 to TRBJ2-2; maybe TRBD1 (6 bases). This CDR3 contains 16 residues. With 3 bases removed from V and 6 bases from J, the gap between germline ends came to 17 bases. The germline CDR1 and CDR2 sequences are LGHNA and YSLEER. The CDR3 protein is CASSHFHPSGAGELFF. The CDR3 region has the DNA TGCGCCAGCAGCCACTTCCACCCTTCAGGGGCCGGGGAGCTGTTTTTT.

The V gene is TRBV5-1, the J gene TRBJ2-7; no clear D. The CDR3 contains 13 residues. The V and J ends lost 1 base and 5 bases respectively, with 10 bases between them. Germline V gene lookup returns CDR1 SGHRS and CDR2 YFSETQ. The CDR3 region is CASSLRGQNEQYF. The CDR3 bases are TGCGCCAGCAGCTTGCGTGGCCAAAACGAGCAGTACTTC.

This chain joins TRBV4-1 and TRBJ2-6; TRBD2 might be the D (6 bases). V was cut by 6 bases and J by 1 base, with 16 bases left in between. Germline lookup yields CDR1 MGHRA and CDR2 YSYEKL. This CDR3 region has 17 residues. The CDR3 sequence is CASRSSGADSGANVLTF. CDR3 bases: TGCGCCAGCAGGAGTAGCGGAGCCGATTCTGGGGCCAACGTCCTGACTTTC.

The V gene is TRBV5-6, the J gene TRBJ2-1, with 8 nucleotides matching TRBD1. The CDR3 is made up of 16 amino acids. Germline loops: CDR1 SGHDT, CDR2 YYEEEE. V was pared by 3 bases and J by 4 bases, with 9 bases of the junction left unmatched. DNA for the CDR3: TGTGCCAGCAGCTCGATTTTGACAGGGGAATACAATGAGCAGTTCTTC. Translating it yields CASSSILTGEYNEQFF.

V usage is TRBV9 and J usage is TRBJ2-3; D remains ambiguous. The germline V gene has CDR1 SGDLS and CDR2 YYNGEE. The CDR3 loop spans 11 amino acids. V lost 7 bases, J lost 4 bases, and 7 bases lay in between. The CDR3 DNA follows: TGTGCCAGCGGTCGGGCAGATACGCAGTATTTT. Translating gives CASGRADTQYF.

The chain is built from TRBV4-1 and TRBJ2-6; D unclear. This CDR3 comprises 15 residues. Germline V gene sequence: CDR1 MGHRA, CDR2 YSYEKL. Trimming stripped 0 bases from V and 4 bases from J, with 7 bases between. In DNA form, the CDR3 reads TGCGCCAGCAGCCAAGATTTGGGGGGGGCCAACGTCCTGACTTTC. This gives the protein CASSQDLGGANVLTF.

CDR3: CASSRYGPAEAFF. The CDR3 nucleotides are TGTGCCAGCAGCCGATATGGACCGGCTGAAGCTTTCTTT. The rearrangement joins TRBV7-9 to TRBJ1-1; D uncertain. The CDR3 has 13 amino acids. Germline CDR1 SEHNR, CDR2 FQNEAQ (reference sequence). Trimming stripped 5 bases from V and 6 bases from J, with 13 bases between. Filled out from reference TRBV7-9 and TRBJ1-1, the complete variable domain reads DTGVSQNPRHKITKRGQNVTFRCDPISEHNRLYWYRQTLGQGPEFLTYFQNEAQLEKSRLLSDRFSAERPKGSFSTLEIQRTEQGDSAMYLCASSRYGPAEAFFGQGTRLTVV.

The V and J genes are TRBV10-3 and TRBJ2-7; D unclear. With 0 bases removed from V and 6 bases from J, the gap between germline ends came to 9 bases. The CDR3 covers 13 residues. CDR1 ENHRY and CDR2 SYGVKD come from the germline V gene. The CDR3, as DNA: TGTGCCATCAGTGAGTCGGCAGGTCGCGAGCAGTACTTC. It specifies CAISESAGREQYF.

V gene TRBV28 combines with J gene TRBJ1-2; D remains ambiguous. The ends were cut back, 5 bases at V and 5 bases at J, with 15 bases in the middle. Germline lookup yields CDR1 MDHEN and CDR2 SYDVKM. This CDR3 has 14 residues. The CDR3 DNA sequence: TGTGCCAGCAGTCCCCCCGCTCCGGGGTATGGCTACACCTTC. Protein product: CASSPPAPGYGYTF.

V usage is TRBV10-1 and J usage is TRBJ2-7, with D hard to call. Germline CDR1 WNHNN, CDR2 SYGVQD (reference sequence). Trimming pared 7 bases from V and 7 bases from J, leaving 8 bases between. This CDR3 is 10 amino acids long. Here the CDR3 reads CASTRAEQYF. As DNA, the CDR3 is TGCGCCAGCACCCGTGCGGAGCAGTACTTC.

The chain employs TRBV27 and TRBJ2-1, with D perhaps being TRBD1 or TRBD2 (5 bases each). The CDR3 sequence is 13 residues long. Germline CDR1 and CDR2: MNHEY and SMNVEV (reference sequence). The V end was cut by 4 bases, the J end by 9 bases, with 13 bases between. CDR3 in DNA: TGTGCCAGCAGTTCTCCCGGGGCGGTTGAGCAGTTCTTC. Translating gives CASSSPGAVEQFF.

The chain employs TRBV28 and TRBJ1-1; 7 positions match TRBD1. Germline CDR1 is MDHEN and CDR2 is SYDVKM. This CDR3 is built from 14 residues. The V segment lost 2 bases and the J segment 4 bases; nucleotides outside the gene matches: 4. As DNA, the CDR3 is TGTGCCAGCAGTTTAACAGGGGTTGGCACTGAAGCTTTCTTT. It is translated as CASSLTGVGTEAFF.

This clone was detected only a few times. This chain links TRBV28 with TRBJ2-2; a possible D gene is TRBD1 (6 bases). Germline CDR1 is MDHEN and CDR2 is SYDVKM. Between the trimmed V and J ends, which lost 4 bases and 6 bases, there was a span of 18 bases. The CDR3 sequence is 16 residues long. Here the CDR3 DNA reads TGTGCCAGCAGTTCGCCCCAGGGGAAGGTAGCCGGGGAGCTGTTTTTT. Translation: CASSSPQGKVAGELFF.

CDR3 bases: TGCGCCAGCAGCTACGGGACAGACACAGATACGCAGTATTTT. It codes for CASSYGTDTDTQYF. The chain joins TRBV4-3 to TRBJ2-3; 7 positions agree with TRBD1. V shed 5 bases, J shed 2 bases, and the junction held 4 bases outside the gene matches. The germline CDR1 and CDR2 sequences are LGHNA and YSLEER. The CDR3 spans 14 residues.

The V call is TRBV18, the J call TRBJ2-6, with 9 bases fitting TRBD1. J gave up 1 base and V 4 bases, and 8 bases lay outside the gene matches. The CDR3 runs to 18 residues. The germline gives CDR1 KGHSH, CDR2 LQKENI. This chain's CDR3 is CASSLDPGQGSGANVLTF. DNA for the CDR3: TGTGCCAGCTCACTTGATCCGGGACAGGGATCTGGGGCCAACGTCCTGACTTTC.

CDR3 in amino acids: CASNIDRDGDEQYF. The CDR3 nucleotides are TGTGCCAGCAACATAGACAGGGACGGTGACGAGCAGTACTTC. The chain has TRBV9 and TRBJ2-7; TRBD1 aligns across 7 bases. The CDR3 extends over 14 amino acids. The V gene end was trimmed by 6 bases and the J gene end by 5 bases; junction bases not matched to a gene: 11. Germline lookup yields CDR1 SGDLS and CDR2 YYNGEE.